These T cell receptor beta chains were read from a single sample in a study of shared clonotypes between healthy human individuals. Profiled with immunoSEQ multiplex PCR; TCRdb holds only in-frame clones, not every one. The data contain 550,000 to 600,000 clones, around three quarters of them singletons. The sequencing input was PBMCs. Every receptor here comes from a woman between 35 and 50 years old in good health. Some clones in this sample may be carry-over from other donors' samples. Both conserved end residues are part of each CDR3. The D gene is left open where the match is weak. Some rows have no size entry. The others give once, few or many, or a class for an expanded clone.

d_gene,v_gene,j_gene,abundance,CDR3aa,CDR3nt
-,TRBV18,TRBJ2-4,-,CASSPAGFVKNIQYF,TGTGCCAGCTCACCGGCGGGGTTTGTCAAAAACATTCAGTACTTC
-,TRBV4-3,TRBJ2-3,-,CASSQLSTDTQYF,TGCGCCAGCAGCCAACTTAGCACAGATACGCAGTATTTT
-,TRBV2,TRBJ1-5,-,CASSENYSNQPQHF,TGTGCCAGCAGTGAGAATTATAGCAATCAGCCCCAGCATTTT
TRBD1,TRBV2,TRBJ1-1,-,CASSDRPWTGEANTEAFF,TGTGCCAGCAGTGATCGGCCGTGGACAGGGGAGGCTAACACTGAAGCTTTCTTT
TRBD2,TRBV7-9,TRBJ2-2,-,CASSLRPGRAGELFF,TGTGCCAGCAGCTTACGGCCAGGGAGGGCCGGGGAGCTGTTTTTT
TRBD2,TRBV6-5,TRBJ2-1,-,CASSPSGLVYNEQFF,TGTGCCAGCTCACCGTCCGGACTAGTCTACAATGAGCAGTTCTTC
TRBD2,TRBV7-2,TRBJ2-1,-,CASSLQGSGGDEQFF,TGTGCCAGCAGCTTGCAGGGAAGCGGGGGGGATGAGCAGTTCTTC
TRBD2,TRBV15,TRBJ2-3,-,CATSRDFLLAGGPDTQYF,TGTGCCACCAGCAGAGATTTCCTATTAGCGGGAGGGCCAGATACGCAGTATTTT
-,TRBV28,TRBJ1-5,-,CASNLWNQPQHF,TGTGCCAGCAATCTCTGGAATCAGCCCCAGCATTTT
-,TRBV10-3,TRBJ2-1,-,CAISDFTSSYNEQFF,TGTGCCATCAGTGATTTCACTAGCTCCTACAATGAGCAGTTCTTC
-,TRBV7-9,TRBJ1-2,-,CASSLDLARGSYGYTF,TGTGCCAGCAGCTTAGATTTGGCCAGGGGTTCCTATGGCTACACCTTC
TRBD1,TRBV7-8,TRBJ1-4,-,CASSHRPGQGATTNEKLFF,TGTGCCAGCAGCCACCGGCCGGGACAGGGGGCGACAACTAATGAAAAACTGTTTTTT
TRBD1,TRBV28,TRBJ2-2,few,CASSSWTGGTGELFF,TGTGCCAGCAGCTCCTGGACAGGGGGCACCGGGGAGCTGTTTTTT
-,TRBV7-9,TRBJ2-7,-,CASSTPGGNANYEQYF,TGTGCCAGCAGCACCCCGGGCGGGAACGCCAATTACGAGCAGTACTTC
-,TRBV30,TRBJ2-2,few,CAWSVWFTGELFF,TGTGCCTGGAGTGTATGGTTTACCGGGGAGCTGTTTTTT
-,TRBV25-1,TRBJ2-1,-,CASSDRSSPTYNEQFF,TGTGCCAGCAGTGATAGGTCTAGCCCTACCTACAATGAGCAGTTCTTC
-,TRBV30,TRBJ2-7,few,CAWGQGGNYEQYF,TGTGCCTGGGGCCAGGGGGGAAACTACGAGCAGTACTTC
TRBD1,TRBV30,TRBJ2-7,few,CAFHRDSYEQYF,TGTGCCTTCCACCGGGACAGCTACGAGCAGTACTTC
TRBD1,TRBV10-3,TRBJ1-1,-,CATRTGVGGTEAFF,TGTGCCACCCGGACAGGGGTTGGGGGCACTGAAGCTTTCTTT
-,TRBV6-1,TRBJ2-7,-,CASSDYGGPSSYEQYF,TGTGCCAGCAGTGATTATGGCGGCCCTTCCTCCTACGAGCAGTACTTC
TRBD2,TRBV11-1,TRBJ2-7,-,CASSWTSGRAYEQYF,TGTGCCAGCAGCTGGACTAGCGGGAGGGCCTACGAGCAGTACTTC
-,TRBV5-4,TRBJ2-2,-,CASSLATFTGELFF,TGTGCCAGCAGCTTGGCGACCTTCACCGGGGAGCTGTTTTTT
-,TRBV2,TRBJ2-1,-,CASKGRSSYNEQFF,TGTGCCAGCAAGGGGCGTAGCTCTTACAATGAGCAGTTCTTC
TRBD2,TRBV15,TRBJ2-7,-,CATSRDMLAGGREQYF,TGTGCCACCAGCAGAGATATGCTAGCGGGAGGGCGGGAGCAGTACTTC
-,TRBV30,TRBJ1-2,-,CAWYWLDYGYTF,TGTGCCTGGTACTGGCTGGACTATGGCTACACCTTC
-,TRBV29-1,TRBJ2-1,once,CSATLESSYNEQFF,TGCAGCGCCACTCTAGAATCCTCCTACAATGAGCAGTTCTTC